The 2 T cell receptor beta chains listed next were all sequenced from one sample in a study of human T cells and chemical hapten exposure (dated by TCRdb to the early 2020s). The time point label corresponds to: patch test 1, 2 weeks after DPC sensitization. What the treatment or condition label conveys for this sample: therapeutic diphenylcyclopropenone sensitization with weekly scalp DPC. Total RNA was extracted from unfractionated whole blood collected in Tempus Blood RNA tubes. The library was produced with RACE. Sequencing was carried out with a NextSeq 500. The public sequencing data were trimmed at Q25 with fastp and processed into clonotypes with MiXCR by TCRdb, which kept only in-frame beta chains. Merged by CDR3 protein, the rows form single entries marked with the most common genes and DNA. The sample records 30,000 to 40,000 distinct CDR3 sequences, more than 6% of which are singletons. Roughly 9.5% of the sample rests with the top ten.

Sequencing used whole blood, obtained in connection with sensitization to the hapten diphenylcyclopropenone (DPC). These receptor sequences come from a woman in her thirties with alopecia areata. Some clones in this sample may be carry-over from other donors' samples.

This clonotype was observed at least ten times. The chain uses TRBV4-2 and TRBJ1-6, with a tentative D call TRBD1 (5 bases). This CDR3 region has 14 residues. Trimming removed 1 base at V and 6 bases at J, with 7 bases between. From germline, CDR1 is LGHNA and CDR2 YNFKEQ. CDR3 DNA: TGTGCCAGCAGCCAAGCAGGGACTAATTCACCCCTCCACTTT. The encoded protein is CASSQAGTNSPLHF.

The sample holds many counts of this clonotype. The V call is TRBV5-4, the J call TRBJ2-2; D might be TRBD1 (6 bases). There are 15 residues in the CDR3. Trimming stripped 3 bases from V and 2 bases from J, with 11 bases between. Per the germline V gene, CDR1 is SGHNT and CDR2 is YYREEE (reference sequence). CDR3 protein: CASSSATGNTGELFF. In DNA form, the CDR3 reads TGTGCCAGCAGCTCCGCGACAGGCAACACCGGGGAGCTGTTTTTT.